This section outlines one TCR beta chain sequence together with its context. At one boundary the junction diverges from the germline segment, which might be a read error. The sample is drawn from a study of OX40 agonist ivuxolimab in advanced cancers. TCRdb's table, derived via immunoSEQ multiplex PCR, lists solely in-frame clones and lacks some. The table records around 35,000 clones, approximately 80% of them present only once. Germline values: CDR1 SEHNR, CDR2 FQNEAQ (reference sequence). The CDR3 totals 15 residues. This chain links TRBV7-9 with TRBJ2-2; no clear D. This clonotype was sampled from an adult with an advanced solid tumor such as melanoma, head and neck, liver or kidney cancer. The material sequenced was CD4+ or CD8+ T cells sorted from blood, taken in a trial of the OX40 agonist ivuxolimab. CDR3 bases: TGTGCCAGCAGCTTTTCAGAAGCGAAGACCGGGGAGCTGTTTTTT. Its protein product is CASSFSEAKTGELFF.